This entry concerns a single TCR beta chain. Its target is unknown. There are 18 residues in the CDR3. The V gene's germline CDR1 is LGHNA and CDR2 YNFKEQ. Trimming at V came to 4 bases and at J to 10 bases, leaving 15 bases not matched to a gene. This table comes from immunoSEQ multiplex PCR, and its TCRdb copy is limited to in-frame clones, with some not included. The sample gives 30,000 or so clones, roughly 90% of which show up once; about 2% is in the top ten. The time point: week 47, end of study. Each dose delivered 300 ug of mutant IDH1 20-mer peptide subcutaneously with imiquimod. This specimen comes from a study of a mutant IDH1 vaccine in newly diagnosed glioma. Background on the study: Earlier treatment was radiotherapy, temozolomide, or both, with most getting both. The V12 visit happened in week 35, and the V13 visit happened in week 47.

This specimen was PBMCs, taken from a glioma patient whose treatment included an IDH1 peptide vaccine. The TCR originated in a man in his forties or fifties with glioma. J is TRBJ2-1 and V is TRBV4-2; 14 bases fit TRBD2. CDR3 in amino acids: CASSLRLRQTSGRGEQFF. The CDR3 DNA reads TGTGCCAGCAGCCTTCGCTTACGTCAGACTAGCGGGAGGGGAGAGCAGTTCTTC.